The clone carrying this T cell receptor beta chain has a handful of counts. Its antigen remains unknown. Indicated time point: week 11, during vaccination. Each dose of the vaccine consisted of 300 ug of mutant IDH1 20-mer peptide, with topical imiquimod. The J segment lost 7 bases and the V segment lost 3 bases, leaving 10 bases of the junction unmatched. The CDR3 sequence is 17 residues long. Germline V gene lookup returns CDR1 MNHEY and CDR2 SMNVEV (reference sequence). This sample was taken from a study of a mutant IDH1 vaccine in newly diagnosed glioma. Study overall: It was radiotherapy, temozolomide, or both that patients received previously, with most receiving both.

Clones were read by immunoSEQ multiplex PCR, and TCRdb kept only the in-frame ones, dropping some. The table has 40,000 to 55,000 clones, around 90% seen once. The sample was PBMCs, taken from a glioma patient whose treatment included an IDH1 peptide vaccine. The genes are TRBV27 and TRBJ2-1; 12 positions match TRBD1. This sequence was found in a middle-aged man with glioma. CDR3 nucleotides: TGTGCCAGCAGTTTCGTAGGGACAGGGGGCCAGGATAATGAGCAGTTCTTC. As protein: CASSFVGTGGQDNEQFF.